A single sample is the source of the 21 T cell receptor beta chains below, sequenced in a study of lung T cells in sarcoidosis with Löfgren's syndrome. One entry per CDR3 protein results from TCRdb running MiXCR on the reads. The data show roughly 19,000 distinct CDR3 sequences, with roughly 20% seen just once and over 4% held by the top ten. Sequencing input: CD4+ T cells from PBMCs. All receptors come from a human donor with sarcoidosis (Löfgren's syndrome or another form), or a control subject (not recorded which).

This clonotype was recorded many times. This sequence joins TRBV20-1 and TRBJ1-1; 7 bases align to TRBD1. The CDR3 is made up of 16 amino acids. Germline V gene data show CDR1 as DFQATT and CDR2 as SNEGSKA (reference sequence). V was pared by 3 bases and J by 1 base, with 11 bases of the junction left unmatched. In DNA, the CDR3 is TGCAGTGCTAGGGACCGCACGGGACAGCAGAACACTGAAGCTTTCTTT. This sequence encodes CSARDRTGQQNTEAFF.

This clonotype was picked up many times. This chain links TRBV20-1 with TRBJ2-1, with TRBD2 matching 10 bases. CDR1 DFQATT and CDR2 SNEGSKA come from the germline V gene (reference sequence). The CDR3 spans 15 residues. Trimming cost V 3 bases and J 5 bases; bases outside gene matches: 7. The CDR3 DNA reads TGCAGTGCTAGTCCTAATAGCGGGAGGAACAATGAGCAGTTCTTC. This sequence encodes CSASPNSGRNNEQFF.

Ten or more counts support this clonotype. V and J are TRBV2 and TRBJ2-2; D remains ambiguous. Germline V gene data show CDR1 as SNHLY and CDR2 as FYNNEI. CDR3 length equals 16 residues. V lost 5 bases to trimming and J lost 0 bases, with 13 bases between them. The DNA for the CDR3 is TGTGCCAGCAGTCCGAACGGGCTAGCGAACACCGGGGAGCTGTTTTTT. Amino acid sequence: CASSPNGLANTGELFF.

A note on this clonotype: This may be a read error, as it is one base from a much larger clone. The V gene is TRBV5-1, the J gene TRBJ2-7; 7 nucleotides align to TRBD1. With 2 bases clipped from V and 5 bases from J, the junction kept 7 bases outside the gene matches. Germline-derived CDR1 and CDR2 are SGHRS and YFSETQ. This CDR3 is built from 14 residues. The chain's CDR3 is CASSLRQGAHEQYF. The CDR3 DNA is TGCGCCAGCAGCTTAAGACAGGGCGCACACGAGCAGTACTTC. Variable domain in full (rest from reference TRBV5-1 and TRBJ2-7): KAGVTQTPRYLIKTRGQQVTLSCSPISGHRSVSWYQQTPGQGLQFLFEYFSETQRNKGNFPGRFSGRQFSNSRSEMNVSTLELGDSALYLCASSLRQGAHEQYFGPGTRLTVT.

This clonotype was counted at least ten times. This chain links TRBV9 with TRBJ2-4; 7 bases agree with TRBD1. The CDR3 loop spans 16 amino acids. Looked up from germline, CDR1 is SGDLS and CDR2 is YYNGEE. J lost 2 bases, V lost 4 bases, and 9 bases had no gene match. As DNA, the CDR3 is TGTGCCAGCAGCCCAGAGTTGACAGGGCCCAAAAACATTCAGTACTTC. It translates to CASSPELTGPKNIQYF.

This clonotype was seen a few times. This rearrangement joins TRBV9 to TRBJ1-1; D remains ambiguous. Trimming left V 0 bases short and J 6 bases short, with 9 bases between. Germline CDR1 SGDLS, CDR2 YYNGEE. There are 13 residues in the CDR3. The CDR3 here is CASSVGPAAEAFF. The CDR3 region has the DNA TGTGCCAGCAGCGTAGGTCCCGCTGCTGAAGCTTTCTTT.

With regard to this clonotype: A read error may explain this, as a much larger clone is one base away. The J gene is TRBJ1-1, the V gene TRBV18; D call uncertain. Trimming left V 6 bases short and J 0 bases short, with 11 bases between. The CDR3 covers 14 residues. In germline, CDR1 is KGHSH, CDR2 LQKENI. The CDR3 DNA reads as TGTGCCAGCTCTCTTCAGGTGGTGAACACTGAAGCTTTCTTT. As protein: CASSLQVVNTEAFF. Based on the CDR3 plus reference TRBV18 and TRBJ1-1, the full variable domain is NAGVMQNPRHLVRRRGQEARLRCSPMKGHSHVYWYRQLPEEGLKFMVYLQKENIIDESGMPKERFSAEFPKEGPSILRIQQVVRGDSAAYFCASSLQVVNTEAFFGQGTRLTVV.

This clonotype was seen ten or more times. The chain links TRBV7-9 to TRBJ2-7, with D unclear. Trimming shortened V by 5 bases and J by 3 bases, and 14 bases separated the two germline ends. Germline lookup yields CDR1 SEHNR and CDR2 FQNEAQ (reference sequence). The CDR3 sequence is 14 residues long. This CDR3 is CASSREALSYEQYF. The CDR3 bases are TGTGCCAGCAGCCGAGAAGCTCTCAGCTACGAGCAGTACTTC.

A note on this clonotype: An end of the junction differs from the germline gene, which may be a read error. The gene calls are TRBV12-3 or TRBV12-4 and TRBJ2-1; D might be TRBD1 (7 bases). The CDR3 is made up of 15 amino acids. The CDR3 DNA is TGTGCCAGCGGTTTACGCCGACAGGGAGGCAATGAGCAGTTCTTC. It is translated as CASGLRRQGGNEQFF.

The chain recombines TRBV6-1 with TRBJ2-1; tentatively, D is TRBD2 (5 bases). The CDR3 runs to 13 residues. Germline assignment: CDR1 MNHNS and CDR2 SASEGT. CDR3 sequence (DNA): TGTGGCAGTCACAACCTAGCTTTCAATGAGCAGTTCTTC. Residues: CGSHNLAFNEQFF.

This clonotype was picked up many times. The J gene is TRBJ1-2, the V gene TRBV7-9; 7 bases agree with TRBD1. CDR3 length: 13 residues. Germline CDR1 reads SEHNR; CDR2 reads FQNEAQ (reference sequence). The junction had 5 bases not matched to a gene; V was cut back by 6 bases and J by 4 bases. CDR3 in amino acids: CASRSDRSYGYTF. The CDR3 DNA is TGTGCCAGCAGGTCGGACAGGAGCTATGGCTACACCTTC.

The chain uses TRBV7-9 and TRBJ2-1; D unclear. Germline V gene data show CDR1 as SEHNR and CDR2 as FQNEAQ (reference sequence). Trimming cost V 3 bases and J 6 bases, with 3 bases left between them. This CDR3 has 11 residues. CDR3 DNA sequence: TGTGCCAGCAGCTTTATCAATGAGCAGTTCTTC. This encodes CASSFINEQFF.

This clonotype appeared many times. This chain uses TRBV28 with TRBJ2-6; D remains unclear. V was clipped by 1 base and J by 2 bases, with 18 bases between them. Per germline, CDR1 MDHEN and CDR2 SYDVKM. CDR3 length: 19 residues. The CDR3 protein is CASSLSRRGTQPGANVLTF. The CDR3, as DNA: TGTGCCAGCAGTTTATCCCGGCGAGGAACCCAACCTGGGGCCAACGTCCTGACTTTC.

This clonotype appeared many times. The rearrangement joins TRBV28 to TRBJ1-1; D is unresolved. The CDR3 sequence is 13 residues long. Deletions cut 6 bases from V and 4 bases from J, with 12 bases between. Looked up from germline, CDR1 is MDHEN and CDR2 is SYDVKM. CDR3 sequence (DNA): TGTGCCAGCAGCCTCCTTGGAGGCACTGAAGCTTTCTTT. Translated, it gives CASSLLGGTEAFF.

This chain joins TRBV29-1 and TRBJ2-7; 7 bases match TRBD1. Germline V gives CDR1 SQVTM, CDR2 ANQGSEA. The CDR3 contains 12 residues. V dropped 7 bases and J dropped 5; count of bases not matched to a gene: 8. CDR3 amino acids: CSASTGVHEQYF. The CDR3 DNA sequence: TGCAGCGCTTCAACAGGGGTACACGAGCAGTACTTC.

This clonotype is labeled as medium-sized. J is TRBJ2-3 and V is TRBV6-6; D unclear. The ends were cut back, 2 bases at V and 0 bases at J, with 6 bases in the middle. Germline CDR1 and CDR2: MNHNY and SVGAGI (reference sequence). The length of the CDR3 is 14 residues. CDR3 protein: CASSYVGSTDTQYF. The CDR3 bases are TGTGCCAGCAGTTACGTGGGAAGCACAGATACGCAGTATTTT.

This clonotype has at least ten counts. The genes are TRBV4-2 and TRBJ2-3, with TRBD2 matching 7 bases. V lost 1 base to trimming and J lost 1 base; unmatched junction nucleotides: 5. Germline V gene lookup returns CDR1 LGHNA and CDR2 YNFKEQ. This CDR3 contains 16 residues. The CDR3 loop reads CASSQGLAAGTDTQYF. Here the CDR3 DNA reads TGTGCCAGCAGCCAAGGGCTAGCGGCAGGCACAGATACGCAGTATTTT.

Relative to its sample, this clonotype is medium-sized (0.01 to 0.1%). This chain links TRBV28 with TRBJ1-4; D remains ambiguous. The germline V and J ends were trimmed by 8 bases and 5 bases, with 6 bases remaining between them. Germline-derived CDR1 and CDR2 are MDHEN and SYDVKM. CDR3 size: 11 residues. The CDR3: CASGQNEKLFF. CDR3 in DNA: TGTGCCAGCGGCCAGAATGAAAAACTGTTTTTT.

This clonotype was recorded at least ten times. The chain combines TRBV6-2 or TRBV6-3 with TRBJ2-5, with D perhaps TRBD1 or TRBD2 (6 bases each). Trimming stripped 2 bases from V and 2 bases from J, with 12 bases between. Germline V CDR1 and CDR2: MNHEY, SVGEGT. CDR3 length: 15 residues. The CDR3 sequence is CASSYRGELQETQYF. The CDR3 bases are TGTGCCAGCAGTTACAGGGGGGAGCTACAAGAGACCCAGTACTTC.

The table lists this clonotype with a few counts. The chain combines TRBV4-3 with TRBJ1-5; 8 bases agree with TRBD1. Unmatched junction bases numbered 4, after V lost 1 base and J lost 5 bases. The CDR3 contains 15 residues. The germline CDR1 and CDR2 sequences are LGHNA and YSLEER. For the CDR3, the DNA is TGCGCCAGCAGCCAAGCCGGGACAGGTGATCAGCCCCAGCATTTT. This encodes CASSQAGTGDQPQHF.

This clonotype was found many times. This chain uses TRBV19 with TRBJ2-3; D may be TRBD1 (5 bases). The CDR3 is made up of 16 amino acids. The ends were cut back, 1 base at V and 3 bases at J, with 14 bases in the middle. Germline V gene sequence: CDR1 LNHDA, CDR2 SQIVND (reference sequence). For the CDR3, the DNA is TGTGCCAGTAGTATAGTCGCCAGGGAAGGGACAGATACGCAGTATTTT. It yields the protein CASSIVAREGTDTQYF.